The following is a T cell receptor beta chain sequence with its context. The antigen remains unidentified. The source of the sample is a study of cytomegalovirus exposure and HLA in healthy donors. Study-wide points: Being productive about 90% or about 30% of the time was typical of most TCR beta V segments in an earlier analysis. There was a cluster of highly shared sequence variants that was likely a sequencing artifact. There were approximately 150 TCR beta chains listed as cytomegalovirus-associated.

Use of 60 Vbeta and 13 Jbeta primers characterized the PCR. Repertoires were generated with immunoSEQ multiplex PCR, while TCRdb's copy carries only in-frame clones and drops some. The data contain 180,000 or so clones, over 65% of them singletons. Trimming took off 1 base at V and 8 bases at J, with 11 bases between the two ends. CDR1 is MNHNS and CDR2 is SASEGT in the germline V gene. The CDR3 runs 13 residues. This receptor was identified in a man between 18 and 29 years old in good health and CMV-seronegative. This chain connects TRBV6-1 to TRBJ1-1; perhaps TRBD1 as D (6 bases). The sequencing sample was made of PBMCs. The CDR3 region has the DNA TGTGCCAGCAGTGAAGAGGGTGGGACAGAAGCTTTCTTT. Its protein product is CASSEEGGTEAFF.